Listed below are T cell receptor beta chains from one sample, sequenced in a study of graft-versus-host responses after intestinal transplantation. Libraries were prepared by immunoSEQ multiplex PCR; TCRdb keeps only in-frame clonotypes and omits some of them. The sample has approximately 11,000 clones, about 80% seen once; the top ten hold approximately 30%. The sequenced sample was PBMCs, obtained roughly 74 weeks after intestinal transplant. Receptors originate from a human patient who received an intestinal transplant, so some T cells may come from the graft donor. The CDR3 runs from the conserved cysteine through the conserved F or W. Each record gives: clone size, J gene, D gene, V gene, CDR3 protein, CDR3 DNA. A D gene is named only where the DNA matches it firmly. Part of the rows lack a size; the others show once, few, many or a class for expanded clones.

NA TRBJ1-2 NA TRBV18 CASSPPGTAYGYTF TGTGCCAGCTCACCACCGGGAACAGCCTATGGCTACACCTTC
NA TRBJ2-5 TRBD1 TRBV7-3 CASSLTGGGETQYF TGTGCCAGCAGCTTGACAGGGGGAGGGGAGACCCAGTACTTC
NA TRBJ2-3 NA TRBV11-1 CASSFNRDLYF TGTGCCAGCAGCTTTAACCGGGACTTGTATTTT
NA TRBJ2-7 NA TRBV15 CATSPRGSVSYEQYF TGTGCCACCAGTCCTCGGGGTAGCGTCTCCTACGAGCAGTACTTC
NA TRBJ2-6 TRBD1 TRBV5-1 CASSDRDRDSGANVLTF TGCGCCAGCAGCGACCGGGACAGGGACTCTGGGGCCAACGTCCTGACTTTC
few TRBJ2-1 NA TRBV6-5 CASSPGKNEQFF TGTGCCAGCAGCCCCGGCAAAAATGAGCAGTTCTTC
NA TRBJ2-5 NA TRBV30 CARGSKRTQYF TGTGCCAGGGGCAGCAAGAGAACCCAGTACTTC
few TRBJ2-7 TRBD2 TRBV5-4 CASSGSASGSPEQYF TGTGCCAGCAGCGGCTCGGCCAGCGGGAGTCCCGAGCAGTACTTC
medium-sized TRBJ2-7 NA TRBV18 CASCKGPSFPIDEQYF TGTGCCAGCTGTAAAGGACCCTCCTTCCCTATAGACGAGCAGTACTTC
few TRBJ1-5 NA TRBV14 CASSQDLGQPQHF TGTGCCAGCAGCCAAGATTTGGGTCAGCCCCAGCATTTT
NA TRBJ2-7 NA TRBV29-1 CSVQISSYEQYF TGCAGCGTTCAGATAAGCTCCTACGAGCAGTACTTC
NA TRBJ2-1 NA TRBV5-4 CASSPEDSYNEQFF TGTGCCAGCAGCCCCGAGGACAGCTACAATGAGCAGTTCTTC
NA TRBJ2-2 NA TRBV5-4 CASSFSGTGTGELFF TGTGCCAGCAGCTTTTCAGGGACGGGCACCGGGGAGCTGTTTTTT
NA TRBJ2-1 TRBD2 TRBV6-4 CASSDSGGGAYNEQFF TGTGCCAGCAGTGACTCGGGCGGGGGGGCCTACAATGAGCAGTTCTTC
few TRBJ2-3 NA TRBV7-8 CASSLDGSTDTQYF TGTGCCAGCAGCTTAGATGGGAGCACAGATACGCAGTATTTT
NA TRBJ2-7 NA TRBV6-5 CASSEGISYEQYF TGTGCCAGCAGTGAAGGGATATCCTACGAGCAGTACTTC
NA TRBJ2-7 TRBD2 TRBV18 CASSPPLAGVDEQYF TGTGCCAGCTCACCACCCCTAGCGGGAGTTGACGAGCAGTACTTC
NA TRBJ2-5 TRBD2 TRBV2 CASSDGTSLETQYF TGTGCCAGCAGTGATGGGACTAGCTTGGAGACCCAGTACTTC
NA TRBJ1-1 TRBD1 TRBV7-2 CASSQGQGTEAFF TGTGCCAGCAGCCAGGGACAGGGCACTGAAGCTTTCTTT
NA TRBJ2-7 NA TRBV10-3 CAIKNSGYEQYF TGTGCCATCAAAAATAGCGGCTACGAGCAGTACTTC
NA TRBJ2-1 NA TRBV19 CASSIEGYNEQFF TGTGCCAGTAGTATAGAAGGCTACAATGAGCAGTTCTTC
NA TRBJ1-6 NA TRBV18 CASSPGAGVNSPLHF TGTGCCAGCTCACCAGGGGCAGGGGTGAATTCACCCCTCCACTTT
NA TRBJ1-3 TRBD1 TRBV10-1 CASRSGTGRSGNTIYF TGCGCCAGCAGAAGTGGGACAGGGAGGTCTGGAAACACCATATATTTT
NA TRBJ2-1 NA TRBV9 CASSPKVVAGGIGRAPRNEQFF TGTGCCAGCAGCCCCAAAGTGGTAGCAGGGGGGATCGGGAGGGCCCCAAGGAATGAGCAGTTCTTC
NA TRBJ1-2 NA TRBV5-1 CASRGGNYGYTF TGCGCCAGCAGGGGGGGGAACTATGGTTACACCTTC
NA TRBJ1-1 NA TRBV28 CASNQATEAFF TGTGCCAGCAATCAGGCTACTGAAGCTTTCTTT
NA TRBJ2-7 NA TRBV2 CASTGEGAWYEQYF TGTGCCAGTACGGGGGAGGGGGCGTGGTACGAGCAGTACTTC
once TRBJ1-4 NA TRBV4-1 CASSQGPAGSTNEKLFF TGCGCCAGCAGCCAAGGCCCAGCAGGGTCAACTAATGAAAAACTGTTTTTT
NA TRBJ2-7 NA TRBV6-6 CASSYQGRYEQYF TGTGCCAGCAGTTACCAGGGGCGCTACGAGCAGTACTTC
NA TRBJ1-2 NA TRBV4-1 CASSQDSGLGGYTF TGCGCCAGCAGCCAAGATTCAGGACTTGGGGGCTACACCTTC
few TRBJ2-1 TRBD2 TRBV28 CASRVAGELWDEQFF TGTGCCAGCAGAGTAGCGGGGGAACTTTGGGATGAGCAGTTCTTC
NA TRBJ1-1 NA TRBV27 CASSLSSAGDTEAFF TGTGCCAGCAGTTTATCGTCGGCAGGGGACACTGAAGCTTTCTTT
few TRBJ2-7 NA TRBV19 CASSSTGSSYEQYF TGTGCCAGTAGTTCAACGGGCAGCTCCTACGAGCAGTACTTC
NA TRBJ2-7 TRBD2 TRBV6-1 CASRGLAGIYEQYF TGTGCCAGCAGGGGACTAGCGGGCATATACGAGCAGTACTTC
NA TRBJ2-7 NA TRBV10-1 CASSDGGPASYEQYF TGCGCCAGCAGCGACGGGGGCCCTGCATCCTACGAGCAGTACTTC
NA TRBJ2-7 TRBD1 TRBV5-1 CASRGDRGLDEQYF TGCGCCAGCAGGGGGGACAGGGGATTGGACGAGCAGTACTTC
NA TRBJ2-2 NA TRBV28 CASSLGTGELFF TGTGCCAGCAGTTTAGGCACCGGGGAGCTGTTTTTT
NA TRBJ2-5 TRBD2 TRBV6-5 CASSYSSGRETQYF TGTGCCAGCAGTTACTCTAGCGGGAGGGAGACCCAGTACTTC
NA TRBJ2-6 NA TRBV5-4 CASSLGSGANVLTF TGTGCCAGCAGCCTGGGGTCTGGGGCCAACGTCCTGACTTTC
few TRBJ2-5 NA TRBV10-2 CASSFGPPGETQYF TGCGCCAGCAGTTTCGGGCCTCCGGGGGAGACCCAGTACTTC
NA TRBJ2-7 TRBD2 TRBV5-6 CASSGLAGYEQYF TGTGCCAGCAGCGGACTAGCGGGCTACGAGCAGTACTTC
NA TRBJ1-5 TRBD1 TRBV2 CASGQGKSNQPQHF TGTGCCAGTGGACAGGGAAAGAGCAATCAGCCCCAGCATTTT
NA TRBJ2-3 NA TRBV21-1 CARLVPGQGPTDTQYF TGTGCCAGATTGGTACCGGGACAGGGACCCACAGATACGCAGTATTTT
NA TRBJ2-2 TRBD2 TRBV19 CASSSVGLAGATGELFF TGTGCCAGTAGTTCAGTCGGACTAGCGGGAGCCACCGGGGAGCTGTTTTTT
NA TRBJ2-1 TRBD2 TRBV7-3 CASSLLPLSGRTLYNEQFF TGTGCCAGCAGCTTACTCCCGCTTAGCGGGAGGACCCTCTACAATGAGCAGTTCTTC
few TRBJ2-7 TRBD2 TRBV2 CASREPPTSGMGEQYF TGTGCCAGCAGGGAACCCCCGACTAGCGGGATGGGGGAGCAGTACTTC
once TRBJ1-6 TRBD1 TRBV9 CASSVQGQYNSPLHF TGTGCCAGCAGCGTACAGGGACAGTATAATTCACCCCTCCACTTT
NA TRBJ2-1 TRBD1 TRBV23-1 CASNPNGQGDGSSYNEQFF TGCGCCAGCAACCCGAATGGACAGGGCGACGGGAGCTCCTACAATGAGCAGTTCTTC
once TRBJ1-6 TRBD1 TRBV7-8 CASSRGTGGSPLHF TGTGCCAGCAGCCGCGGGACAGGGGGGTCACCCCTCCACTTT
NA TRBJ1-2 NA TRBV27 CASSTQPTTYGYTF TGTGCCAGCAGTACCCAACCCACTACTTATGGCTACACCTTC
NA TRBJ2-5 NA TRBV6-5 CASSSRGPRTQYF TGTGCCAGCAGTTCGCGGGGCCCCCGGACCCAGTACTTC
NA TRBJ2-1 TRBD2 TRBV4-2 CASSQDRTSAYNEQFF TGTGCCAGCAGCCAAGACCGGACTAGCGCCTACAATGAGCAGTTCTTC
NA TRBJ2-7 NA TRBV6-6 CASSSAEGLNYEQYF TGTGCCAGCAGTTCGGCGGAGGGCTTAAACTACGAGCAGTACTTC